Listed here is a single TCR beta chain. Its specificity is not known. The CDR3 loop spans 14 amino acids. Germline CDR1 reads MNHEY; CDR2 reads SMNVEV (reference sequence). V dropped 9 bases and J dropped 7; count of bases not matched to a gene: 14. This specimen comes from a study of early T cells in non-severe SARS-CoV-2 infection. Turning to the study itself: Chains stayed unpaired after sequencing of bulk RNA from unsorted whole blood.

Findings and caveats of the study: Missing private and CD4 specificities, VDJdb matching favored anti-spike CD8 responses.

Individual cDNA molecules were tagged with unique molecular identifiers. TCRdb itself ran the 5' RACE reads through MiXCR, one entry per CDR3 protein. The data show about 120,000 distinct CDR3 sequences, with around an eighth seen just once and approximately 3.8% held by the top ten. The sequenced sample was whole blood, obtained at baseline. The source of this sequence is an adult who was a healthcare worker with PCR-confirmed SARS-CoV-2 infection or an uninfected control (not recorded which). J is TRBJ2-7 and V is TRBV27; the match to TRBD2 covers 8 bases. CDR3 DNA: TGTGCCAGTAAGCCAAGTAGCGGGGTTGGAGAGCAGTACTTC. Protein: CASKPSSGVGEQYF.